The 21 T cell receptor beta chains listed next were all sequenced from one sample in a study of radiotherapy plus CTLA-4 blockade in lung cancer. Repertoires were generated with immunoSEQ multiplex PCR, while TCRdb's copy carries only in-frame clones and drops some. The data show 45,000 or so clones, with 73% seen just once and approximately 3.3% held by the top ten. The material sequenced was peripheral blood, taken from a patient treated with radiotherapy plus ipilimumab. Source of these receptors: a human donor with non-small cell lung cancer who had a complete response to radiotherapy plus ipilimumab.

CDR3 coding DNA: TGTGCCAGCAGTCCAAGACAGGGACGGGTGACCCAGTACTTC. It is translated as CASSPRQGRVTQYF. The chain recombines TRBV27 with TRBJ2-5; 7 bases are shared with TRBD1. Trimming cost V 5 bases and J 7 bases; bases outside gene matches: 10. The CDR3 is made up of 14 amino acids. Germline V gene data show CDR1 as MNHEY and CDR2 as SMNVEV (reference sequence).

The gene calls are TRBV18 and TRBJ1-3; 10 bases fit TRBD1. The CDR3 consists of 19 residues. Germline assignment: CDR1 KGHSH and CDR2 LQKENI. The V gene end was trimmed by 6 bases and the J gene end by 4 bases; junction bases not matched to a gene: 18. Written as DNA, the CDR3 is TGTGCCAGCTCGCCCACTCGACAGGGGGCGAGGGAGGTCGGAAACACCATATATTTT. Amino acid sequence: CASSPTRQGAREVGNTIYF.

This chain's CDR3 is CASSEGQGINSYNSPLHF. CDR3 sequence (DNA): TGTGCCAGCAGTGAGGGACAGGGGATCAACTCCTATAATTCACCCCTCCACTTT. V gene TRBV6-1 combines with J gene TRBJ1-6; 10 positions agree with TRBD1. With 3 bases clipped from V and 0 bases from J, the junction kept 5 bases outside the gene matches. CDR3 length: 18 amino acids. Germline CDR1 reads MNHNS; CDR2 reads SASEGT.

The V call is TRBV18, the J call TRBJ2-2; 7 bases line up with TRBD2. With 1 base clipped from V and 5 bases from J, the junction kept 1 base outside the gene matches. This CDR3 is built from 14 residues. The germline CDR1 and CDR2 sequences are KGHSH and LQKENI. CDR3 amino acids: CASSPREGTGELFF. Here the CDR3 DNA reads TGTGCCAGCTCACCACGGGAGGGGACCGGGGAGCTGTTTTTT.

The chain combines TRBV15 with TRBJ2-1, with 11 positions matching TRBD2. The CDR3 loop spans 16 amino acids. Germline-derived CDR1 and CDR2 are LNHNV and YYDKDF (reference sequence). Trimming took 0 bases from V and 13 from J; bases not matched to a gene: 11. The CDR3: CATSRDRGTSGRTQFF. CDR3 sequence (DNA): TGTGCCACCAGCAGAGATAGGGGGACTAGCGGCCGGACCCAGTTCTTC.

The chain couples TRBV6-5 to TRBJ2-5; 7 bases map to TRBD2. This CDR3 region has 13 residues. V lost 4 bases to trimming and J lost 5 bases; unmatched junction nucleotides: 4. From germline, CDR1 is MNHEY and CDR2 SVGAGI. CDR3 nucleotides: TGTGCCAGCAGTTTCGGGGGGAGGGAGACCCAGTACTTC. Residues: CASSFGGRETQYF.

This chain joins TRBV7-9 and TRBJ2-2; the D gene is possibly TRBD1 (5 bases). V was trimmed by 5 bases and J by 1 base, leaving 8 bases between them. The CDR3 consists of 14 residues. The germline V gene encodes CDR1 SEHNR and CDR2 FQNEAQ (reference sequence). The CDR3 bases are TGTGCCAGCAGCAGAACAGGGAACACCGGGGAGCTGTTTTTT. It specifies CASSRTGNTGELFF.

This clone has a handful of counts. The rearrangement uses TRBV10-3 and TRBJ1-2; 7 bases line up with TRBD1. The germline V gene encodes CDR1 ENHRY and CDR2 SYGVKD. The V and J ends lost 9 bases and 5 bases, in that order; junction bases with no gene match: 9. This CDR3 spans 13 amino acids. CDR3: CAITGDSEYGYTF. The DNA for the CDR3 is TGTGCCATAACAGGGGATTCTGAGTATGGCTACACCTTC.

This chain connects TRBV5-1 to TRBJ1-1; D is ambiguous. The CDR3 runs 14 residues. Germline assignment: CDR1 SGHRS and CDR2 YFSETQ. V was pared by 0 bases and J by 1 base, with 7 bases between. The CDR3 spells CASSLAPGNTEAFF. In DNA form, the CDR3 reads TGCGCCAGCAGCTTGGCTCCAGGGAACACTGAAGCTTTCTTT.

V is TRBV19 and J is TRBJ1-5; D is undetermined. Germline CDR1 and CDR2: LNHDA and SQIVND (reference sequence). V was cut by 3 bases and J by 2 bases, with 17 bases left in between. The CDR3 sequence is 17 residues long. The CDR3, as DNA: TGTGCCAGTAGTATCATCCCCCGATCTAGAGGCAATCAGCCCCAGCATTTT. Translated, it gives CASSIIPRSRGNQPQHF. Complete variable domain (other parts from reference TRBV19 and TRBJ1-5): DGGITQSPKYLFRKEGQNVTLSCEQNLNHDAMYWYRQDPGQGLRLIYYSQIVNDFQKGDIAEGYSVSREKKESFPLTVTSAQKNPTAFYLCASSIIPRSRGNQPQHFGDGTRLSIL.

Concerning this clone itself: The CDR3 does not end in the conserved phenylalanine or tryptophan, so this is likely a read error. The chain recombines TRBV5-6 with TRBJ1-2; D may be TRBD1 (6 bases). V dropped 2 bases and J dropped 8 bases, with 25 bases sitting between them. The CDR3 has 17 residues. CDR1 is SGHDT and CDR2 is YYEEEE in the germline V gene. The DNA of the CDR3 is TGTGCCAGCAGCTTACGGACCCCTGGACGGGGGGCTCGGGGCTACACCCTC. Amino acid sequence: CASSLRTPGRGARGYTL.

The chain recombines TRBV6-1 with TRBJ1-4; D is perhaps TRBD1 (5 bases). With 6 bases removed from V and 0 bases from J, the gap between germline ends came to 11 bases. Germline V CDR1 and CDR2: MNHNS, SASEGT. The CDR3 extends over 15 amino acids. CDR3 DNA sequence: TGTGCCAGCAGGGGGGGGGTTTCAACTAATGAAAAACTGTTTTTT. Translating gives CASRGGVSTNEKLFF.

The chain employs TRBV9 and TRBJ1-1; 7 bases map to TRBD1. After removal of 5 bases from V and 4 bases from J, the junction contained 8 bases not matched to a gene. The length of the CDR3 is 14 residues. Germline V lookup: CDR1 SGDLS, CDR2 YYNGEE. The DNA of the CDR3 is TGTGCCAGCAGTTTCGTCACAGGGGTCACTGAAGCTTTCTTT. Protein product: CASSFVTGVTEAFF.

The CDR3 DNA reads TGTGCCAGCAGCCCCGGGGACAGGGCCCCCCTCGAGCAGTACTTC. This sequence encodes CASSPGDRAPLEQYF. This chain links TRBV7-9 with TRBJ2-7, with TRBD1 matching over 9 bases. V was clipped by 5 bases and J by 6 bases; unmatched bases: 11. The length of the CDR3 is 15 residues. Germline V lookup: CDR1 SEHNR, CDR2 FQNEAQ (reference sequence). Complete variable domain (other parts from reference TRBV7-9 and TRBJ2-7): DTGVSQNPRHKITKRGQNVTFRCDPISEHNRLYWYRQTLGQGPEFLTYFQNEAQLEKSRLLSDRFSAERPKGSFSTLEIQRTEQGDSAMYLCASSPGDRAPLEQYFGPGTRLTVT.

CDR3 coding DNA: TGCGCCAGCAGCTTGGTTGAGGGATTGAGGGTTAATGAAAAACTGTTTTTT. Residues: CASSLVEGLRVNEKLFF. The chain has TRBV5-1 and TRBJ1-4; D gene uncertain. The germline CDR1 and CDR2 sequences are SGHRS and YFSETQ. The CDR3 spans 17 residues. The V end lost 0 bases, the J end lost 4 bases, and 16 bases lay between the germline ends.

This clone was counted a single time. This chain connects TRBV11-2 to TRBJ1-3, with TRBD1 identical over 7 bases. V lost 1 base and J lost 2; bases outside the gene matches: 2. The CDR3 spans 15 residues. Per the germline V gene, CDR1 is SGHAT and CDR2 is FQNNGV. CDR3: CASSLVTGAGNTIYF. CDR3 bases: TGTGCCAGCAGCTTAGTTACAGGGGCTGGAAACACCATATATTTT.

The genes are TRBV25-1 and TRBJ1-2, with D tentatively TRBD1 (5 bases). Germline CDR1 and CDR2: MGHDK and SYGVNS. The CDR3 has 13 residues. The V and J ends lost 1 base and 8 bases respectively, with 11 bases between them. CDR3 protein: CASSEFAGKGYTF. The CDR3 region has the DNA TGTGCCAGCAGTGAATTCGCAGGGAAGGGCTACACCTTC.

Here the CDR3 DNA reads TGTGCCAGCGGCCTGGGGGGTTCGGTGGCCCAGTACTTC. It yields the protein CASGLGGSVAQYF. The chain links TRBV6-5 to TRBJ2-5; maybe TRBD2 (6 bases). This CDR3 has 13 residues. The germline V and J ends were trimmed by 8 bases and 9 bases, with 19 bases remaining between them. Germline CDR1 is MNHEY and CDR2 is SVGAGI.

The genes are TRBV30 and TRBJ2-2; unclear D gene. Germline values: CDR1 GTSNPN, CDR2 SVGIG (reference sequence). The germline V and J ends were trimmed by 3 bases and 6 bases, with 5 bases remaining between them. The CDR3 loop spans 11 amino acids. The DNA for the CDR3 is TGTGCCTGGAGCGGTTCCGGGGAGCTGTTTTTT. This sequence encodes CAWSGSGELFF.

The rearrangement uses TRBV6-1 and TRBJ1-1; possibly TRBD1 for D (6 bases). V shed 3 bases and J shed 4 bases, with 21 bases lying between them. This CDR3 spans 17 amino acids. From germline, CDR1 is MNHNS and CDR2 SASEGT. CDR3 sequence (DNA): TGTGCCAGCAGTGAGGGGGTCACGGGGGAGGGGGGCACTGAAGCTTTCTTT. Translating it yields CASSEGVTGEGGTEAFF.

The V call is TRBV19, the J call TRBJ1-2; D gene ambiguous. CDR1 is LNHDA, CDR2 SQIVND, per germline (reference sequence). Deletions cut 6 bases from V and 7 bases from J, with 18 bases between. This CDR3 is built from 14 residues. The CDR3 protein is CASRQGGLVSGYTF. CDR3 nucleotide sequence: TGTGCCAGTAGGCAAGGAGGGCTTGTATCTGGCTACACCTTC. The full variable domain, its missing parts supplied by reference TRBV19 and TRBJ1-2, is DGGITQSPKYLFRKEGQNVTLSCEQNLNHDAMYWYRQDPGQGLRLIYYSQIVNDFQKGDIAEGYSVSREKKESFPLTVTSAQKNPTAFYLCASRQGGLVSGYTFGSGTRLTVV.